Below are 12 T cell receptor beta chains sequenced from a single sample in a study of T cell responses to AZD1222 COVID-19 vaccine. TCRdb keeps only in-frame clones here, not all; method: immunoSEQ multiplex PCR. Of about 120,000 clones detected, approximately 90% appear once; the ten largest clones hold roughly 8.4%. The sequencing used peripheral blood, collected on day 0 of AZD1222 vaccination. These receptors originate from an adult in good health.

The CDR3 DNA sequence: TGCGCCAGCAGCTCCTACAGCTATTCACCCCTCCACTTT. Amino acid sequence: CASSSYSYSPLHF. The V gene is TRBV5-1, the J gene TRBJ1-6, with D unresolved. Germline V lookup: CDR1 SGHRS, CDR2 YFSETQ. Deletions cut 3 bases from V and 8 bases from J, with 9 bases between. The CDR3 length is 13 residues.

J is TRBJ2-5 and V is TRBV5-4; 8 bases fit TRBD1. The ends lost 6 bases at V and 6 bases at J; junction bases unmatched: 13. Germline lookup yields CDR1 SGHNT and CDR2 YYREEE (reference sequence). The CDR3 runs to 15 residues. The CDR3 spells CASTEGPGGRKTQYF. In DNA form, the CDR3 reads TGTGCCAGCACCGAAGGCCCAGGGGGCAGGAAGACCCAGTACTTC.

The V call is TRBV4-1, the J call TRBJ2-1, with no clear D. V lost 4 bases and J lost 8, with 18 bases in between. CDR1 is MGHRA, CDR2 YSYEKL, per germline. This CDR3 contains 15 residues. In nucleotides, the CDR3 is TGCGCCAGCAGCCCCCAGACTGCTCCGTCCCATGAGCAGTTCTTC. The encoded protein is CASSPQTAPSHEQFF.

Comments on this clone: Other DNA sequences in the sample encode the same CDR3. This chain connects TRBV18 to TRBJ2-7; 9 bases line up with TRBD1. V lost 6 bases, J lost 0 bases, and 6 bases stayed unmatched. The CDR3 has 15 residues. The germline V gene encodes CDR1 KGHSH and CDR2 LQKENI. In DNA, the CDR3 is TGTGCCAGCTCCCCGGACAGGGGCCACTCCTACGAGCAGTACTTC. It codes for CASSPDRGHSYEQYF. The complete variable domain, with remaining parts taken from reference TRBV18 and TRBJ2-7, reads NAGVMQNPRHLVRRRGQEARLRCSPMKGHSHVYWYRQLPEEGLKFMVYLQKENIIDESGMPKERFSAEFPKEGPSILRIQQVVRGDSAAYFCASSPDRGHSYEQYFGPGTRLTVT.

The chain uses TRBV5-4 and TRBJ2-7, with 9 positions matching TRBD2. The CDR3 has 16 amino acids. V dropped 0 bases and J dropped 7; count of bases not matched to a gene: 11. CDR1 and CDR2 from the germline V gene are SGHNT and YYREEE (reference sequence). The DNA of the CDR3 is TGTGCCAGCAGCTTGGGAGCGGGGGGTCCCTTAGGGGAGCAGTACTTC. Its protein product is CASSLGAGGPLGEQYF.

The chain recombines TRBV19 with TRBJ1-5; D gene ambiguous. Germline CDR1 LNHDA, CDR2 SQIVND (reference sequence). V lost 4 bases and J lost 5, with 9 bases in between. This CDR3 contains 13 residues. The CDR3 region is CASSKGRDQPQHF. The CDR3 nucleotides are TGTGCCAGTAGTAAGGGCCGGGATCAGCCCCAGCATTTT. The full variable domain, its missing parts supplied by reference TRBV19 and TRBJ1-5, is DGGITQSPKYLFRKEGQNVTLSCEQNLNHDAMYWYRQDPGQGLRLIYYSQIVNDFQKGDIAEGYSVSREKKESFPLTVTSAQKNPTAFYLCASSKGRDQPQHFGDGTRLSIL.

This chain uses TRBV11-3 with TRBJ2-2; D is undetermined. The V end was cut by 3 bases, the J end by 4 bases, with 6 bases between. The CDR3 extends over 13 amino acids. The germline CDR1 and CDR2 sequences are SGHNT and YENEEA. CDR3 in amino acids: CASSFTSTGELFF. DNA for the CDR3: TGTGCCAGCAGCTTTACCAGCACCGGGGAGCTGTTTTTT. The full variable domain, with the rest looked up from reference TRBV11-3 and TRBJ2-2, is EAGVVQSPRYKIIEKKQPVAFWCNPISGHNTLYWYLQNLGQGPELLIRYENEEAVDDSQLPKDRFSAERLKGVDSTLKIQPAELGDSAVYLCASSFTSTGELFFGEGSRLTVL.

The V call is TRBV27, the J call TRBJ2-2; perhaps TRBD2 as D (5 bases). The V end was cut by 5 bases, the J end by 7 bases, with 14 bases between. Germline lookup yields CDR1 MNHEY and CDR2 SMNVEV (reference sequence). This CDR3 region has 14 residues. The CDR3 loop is CASSLSRGIGELFF. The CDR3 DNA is TGTGCCAGCAGTCTGAGCCGAGGGATCGGGGAGCTGTTTTTT.

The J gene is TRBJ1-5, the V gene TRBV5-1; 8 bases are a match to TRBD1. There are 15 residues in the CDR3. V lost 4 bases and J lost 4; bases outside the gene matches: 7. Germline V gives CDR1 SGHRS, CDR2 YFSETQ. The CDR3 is CASSDGQGNNQPQHF. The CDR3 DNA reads TGCGCCAGCAGCGACGGACAGGGAAATAATCAGCCCCAGCATTTT. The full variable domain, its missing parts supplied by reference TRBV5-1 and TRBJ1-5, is KAGVTQTPRYLIKTRGQQVTLSCSPISGHRSVSWYQQTPGQGLQFLFEYFSETQRNKGNFPGRFSGRQFSNSRSEMNVSTLELGDSALYLCASSDGQGNNQPQHFGDGTRLSIL.

Written as DNA, the CDR3 is TGTGCCAGCAGTGAAGGCTTGGGTCGGGAAAAACTGTTTTTT. This codes for CASSEGLGREKLFF. The chain is built from TRBV6-1 and TRBJ1-4, with D uncertain. Germline values: CDR1 MNHNS, CDR2 SASEGT. V gave up 1 base and J gave up 8 bases, with 11 bases separating them. The CDR3 has 14 residues.

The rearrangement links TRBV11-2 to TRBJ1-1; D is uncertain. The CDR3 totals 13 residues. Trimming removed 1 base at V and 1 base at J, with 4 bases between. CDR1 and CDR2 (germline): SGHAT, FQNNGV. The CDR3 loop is CASSLGGNTEAFF. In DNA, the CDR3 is TGTGCCAGCAGCTTAGGCGGGAACACTGAAGCTTTCTTT.

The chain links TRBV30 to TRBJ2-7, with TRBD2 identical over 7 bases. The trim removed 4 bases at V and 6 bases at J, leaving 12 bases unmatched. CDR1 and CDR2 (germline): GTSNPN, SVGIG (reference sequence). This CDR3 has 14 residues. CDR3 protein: CAWNKGGSYVEQYF. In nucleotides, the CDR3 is TGTGCCTGGAACAAGGGCGGGAGCTATGTCGAGCAGTACTTC.